A selection of T cell receptor beta chains follows, all from one sample in a study of blood T cell repertoires in COVID-19. The assay was immunoSEQ multiplex PCR, and TCRdb's table has in-frame clones only and misses some. The repertoire holds approximately 170,000 clones, with 84% as singletons. Material: PBMCs or T cells enriched from blood (not recorded which). The receptors originated from a woman between 45 and 60 years old who had recovered from COVID-19. Each CDR3 is given with its conserved first and last residue. Fields, in order: V gene, J gene, CDR3 protein.

V: TRBV12-3/TRBV12-4; J: TRBJ2-5; CDR3: CASSMTSLETQYF
V: TRBV21-1; J: TRBJ2-7; CDR3: CASSEHYEQYF
V: TRBV27; J: TRBJ1-2; CDR3: CASSLGGDYGYTF
V: TRBV11-2; J: TRBJ1-5; CDR3: CASSLDRGDRQHF
V: TRBV9; J: TRBJ1-1; CDR3: CASSVDGQGNTEAFF
V: TRBV7-9; J: TRBJ2-7; CDR3: CASSLGGSAAEQYF
V: TRBV25-1; J: TRBJ1-1; CDR3: CASKGQPFTEAFF
V: TRBV3-1/TRBV3-2; J: TRBJ1-2; CDR3: CASSQAGARGYGYTF
V: TRBV4-1; J: TRBJ1-2; CDR3: CASSQADRGPYGYTF
V: TRBV29-1; J: TRBJ2-1; CDR3: CSARFRGDGEQFF
V: TRBV7-3; J: TRBJ2-3; CDR3: CASSSPADTQYF
V: TRBV5-1; J: TRBJ2-5; CDR3: CASSFGGVLETQYF
V: TRBV7-6; J: TRBJ1-5; CDR3: CASSMDNLTPQHF
V: TRBV5-4; J: TRBJ2-6; CDR3: CASSFIQTGANVLTF
V: TRBV9; J: TRBJ1-3; CDR3: CASSVLGSGINSGNTIYF
V: TRBV29-1; J: TRBJ1-3; CDR3: CSVRTGNSGNTIYF
V: TRBV5-1; J: TRBJ2-3; CDR3: CASSSVPGTGVNTQYF
V: TRBV7-2; J: TRBJ1-1; CDR3: CASSFSGGPEAFF
V: TRBV19; J: TRBJ1-4; CDR3: CASSYNEKLFF
V: TRBV5-1; J: TRBJ1-5; CDR3: CASSYGVGNQPQHF
V: TRBV7-6; J: TRBJ2-3; CDR3: CASSLAVGSTDTQYF
V: TRBV6-2/TRBV6-3; J: TRBJ1-4; CDR3: CASSYAGFIGEKLFF
V: TRBV5-1; J: TRBJ2-1; CDR3: CASSLGTGVGNEQFF
V: TRBV7-9; J: TRBJ1-2; CDR3: CASSPTDRLWDGYTF
V: TRBV7-3; J: TRBJ2-5; CDR3: CASSSGRTGGVETQYF
V: TRBV2; J: TRBJ2-7; CDR3: CASSETGEQYF
V: TRBV19; J: TRBJ1-2; CDR3: CASSPSGTAEYGYTF
V: TRBV7-6; J: TRBJ1-2; CDR3: CASSSKPGGFGYTF
V: TRBV5-1; J: TRBJ2-5; CDR3: CASSSGQGYQETQYF
V: TRBV24-1; J: TRBJ2-7; CDR3: CATSQGSYEQYF
V: TRBV7-8; J: TRBJ2-7; CDR3: CASSARDRGRYEQYF
V: TRBV12-3/TRBV12-4; J: TRBJ1-1; CDR3: CASSLTAEAFF
V: TRBV28; J: TRBJ2-5; CDR3: CASSRQGMSQETQYF
V: TRBV2; J: TRBJ2-1; CDR3: CASSEALSGGAFNEQFF
V: TRBV7-2; J: TRBJ1-1; CDR3: CASSLGQGTEAFF
V: TRBV19; J: TRBJ2-1; CDR3: CASSPTSGGNNEQFF
V: TRBV10-3; J: TRBJ1-2; CDR3: CAIEAENYGYTF
V: TRBV24-1; J: TRBJ1-2; CDR3: CATSPGTTGNYGYTF
V: TRBV15; J: TRBJ1-1; CDR3: CATSRDSGQRVEAFF
V: TRBV28; J: TRBJ2-7; CDR3: CASRPGTAGPYEQYF
V: TRBV2; J: TRBJ2-5; CDR3: CASISRLEKETQYF
V: TRBV6-2/TRBV6-3; J: TRBJ1-2; CDR3: CASSLAGQMPYGYTF
V: TRBV7-9; J: TRBJ1-1; CDR3: CASSLAQGWNTEAFF
V: TRBV11-2; J: TRBJ2-7; CDR3: CASSSNSGTTYEQYF
V: TRBV15; J: TRBJ2-3; CDR3: CATSRQGPQFPTDTQYF
V: TRBV24-1; J: TRBJ2-1; CDR3: CAAGSYNEQFF
V: TRBV29-1; J: TRBJ2-2; CDR3: CSVELAVTGELFF
V: TRBV2; J: TRBJ1-2; CDR3: CASSEVHSIDGYTF
V: TRBV11-2; J: TRBJ2-2; CDR3: CASSLPGELFF
V: TRBV10-3; J: TRBJ1-1; CDR3: CAISDRNTEAFF
V: TRBV7-8; J: TRBJ2-7; CDR3: CASSLLAGGYEQYF
V: TRBV28; J: TRBJ1-2; CDR3: CASRLIHRVGYTF
V: TRBV5-6; J: TRBJ1-2; CDR3: CASSSYLSYTF
V: TRBV11-2; J: TRBJ2-1; CDR3: CASRPNLGPEQFF
V: TRBV7-8; J: TRBJ1-5; CDR3: CASSLSGTDALQPQHF
V: TRBV5-4; J: TRBJ2-1; CDR3: CASSPPLAGAYNEQFF